The 11 T cell receptor beta chains below come from one sample, sequenced in a study of blood T cell repertoires in COVID-19. The data were produced by immunoSEQ multiplex PCR, yet TCRdb's version contains in-frame clones alone and is incomplete. The table lists under 250,000 clones, about four fifths of them singletons, with 1.9% in the top ten. The specimen was peripheral blood. The receptor set was obtained from a man younger than 40 who had recovered from COVID-19.

The rearrangement links TRBV6-5 to TRBJ2-3, with D tentatively TRBD2 (6 bases). The CDR3 runs 15 residues. CDR1 is MNHEY and CDR2 is SVGAGI in the germline V gene. Deletions cut 2 bases from V and 2 bases from J, with 11 bases between. Here the CDR3 DNA reads TGTGCCAGCAGTTACGTCGGGGGAAACACAGATACGCAGTATTTT. It codes for CASSYVGGNTDTQYF.

This chain connects TRBV5-6 to TRBJ2-7; 7 bases map to TRBD1. The V segment lost 0 bases and the J segment 8 bases; nucleotides outside the gene matches: 8. The CDR3 spans 14 residues. Germline values: CDR1 SGHDT, CDR2 YYEEEE. The CDR3 loop is CASSLVGTATKQYF. The CDR3 DNA is TGTGCCAGCAGCTTGGTGGGGACAGCGACCAAGCAGTACTTC.

The chain joins TRBV14 to TRBJ2-4; tentative D call: TRBD1 (5 bases). Germline CDR1 and CDR2: SGHDN and FVKESK. V dropped 1 base and J dropped 7 bases, with 17 bases sitting between them. This CDR3 comprises 16 residues. The CDR3 sequence: CASSQVLGVGPNIQYF. CDR3 nucleotide sequence: TGTGCCAGCAGCCAAGTCCTAGGGGTCGGACCCAACATTCAGTACTTC.

The V and J genes are TRBV9 and TRBJ2-3, with 7 positions matching TRBD1. The CDR3 totals 14 residues. V trimming: 4 bases; J trimming: 4 bases; junction bases outside the gene matches: 6. Germline CDR1 reads SGDLS; CDR2 reads YYNGEE. The CDR3 sequence: CASSYDRAADTQYF. For the CDR3, the DNA is TGTGCCAGCAGCTACGACAGGGCAGCAGATACGCAGTATTTT.

The chain links TRBV5-1 to TRBJ2-5, with 11 bases identical to TRBD2. Germline lookup yields CDR1 SGHRS and CDR2 YFSETQ. This CDR3 is built from 14 residues. The ends lost 4 bases at V and 2 bases at J; junction bases unmatched: 1. CDR3 protein: CASSGTSGQETQYF. DNA of the CDR3: TGCGCCAGCAGCGGGACTAGCGGTCAAGAGACCCAGTACTTC.

The CDR3: CASRPTGAYQPQHF. The CDR3 region has the DNA TGTGCCAGCAGACCGACAGGGGCTTATCAGCCCCAGCATTTT. The chain links TRBV27 to TRBJ1-5, with 8 bases aligning to TRBD1. Germline CDR1 is MNHEY and CDR2 is SMNVEV (reference sequence). Trimming removed 6 bases from V and 5 bases from J; junction bases left unmatched: 6. The CDR3 spans 14 residues.

The chain recombines TRBV28 with TRBJ2-5; the D gene is possibly TRBD2 (6 bases). V lost 4 bases and J 5 bases, leaving 17 bases between the germline ends. The CDR3 is 15 residues long. The V gene's germline CDR1 is MDHEN and CDR2 SYDVKM. The CDR3 region is CASSSGTSEWETQYF. The CDR3 DNA is TGTGCCAGCAGTTCCGGGACTTCGGAATGGGAGACCCAGTACTTC.

This chain uses TRBV15 with TRBJ2-7, with 7 bases matching TRBD1. The CDR3 extends over 20 amino acids. V gave up 3 bases and J gave up 5 bases; unmatched junction bases: 25. The germline V gene has CDR1 LNHNV and CDR2 YYDKDF (reference sequence). CDR3 coding DNA: TGTGCCACCAGCAGTACCATCCCAGGGAGACAGGGTAGTTTTTTTCACGAGCAGTACTTC. This codes for CATSSTIPGRQGSFFHEQYF.

The genes are TRBV5-1 and TRBJ1-1; a possible D gene is TRBD1 (5 bases). CDR3 length: 15 amino acids. V lost 4 bases and J 3 bases, leaving 16 bases between the germline ends. Per germline, CDR1 SGHRS and CDR2 YFSETQ. The CDR3 here is CASSTITGGDTEAFF. As DNA, the CDR3 is TGCGCCAGCAGCACTATAACAGGTGGGGACACTGAAGCTTTCTTT.

V is TRBV27 and J is TRBJ2-5, with D possibly TRBD1 on 5 matching bases. Germline CDR1 is MNHEY and CDR2 is SMNVEV (reference sequence). V shed 5 bases and J shed 7 bases, with 32 bases lying between them. The length of the CDR3 is 19 residues. The CDR3 DNA reads TGTGCCAGCAGTCCCCTTTGGGTGCTAGACAGTGCCGAGGACGGGACCCAGTACTTC. The encoded protein is CASSPLWVLDSAEDGTQYF.

This clone was seen a handful of times. The chain couples TRBV2 to TRBJ1-5; D call uncertain. Trimming left V 7 bases short and J 3 bases short, with 13 bases between. Looked up from germline, CDR1 is SNHLY and CDR2 is FYNNEI. The CDR3 runs to 14 residues. CDR3 bases: TGTGCCAGCAATCTAGACGGTGACAATCAGCCCCAGCATTTT. This sequence encodes CASNLDGDNQPQHF.